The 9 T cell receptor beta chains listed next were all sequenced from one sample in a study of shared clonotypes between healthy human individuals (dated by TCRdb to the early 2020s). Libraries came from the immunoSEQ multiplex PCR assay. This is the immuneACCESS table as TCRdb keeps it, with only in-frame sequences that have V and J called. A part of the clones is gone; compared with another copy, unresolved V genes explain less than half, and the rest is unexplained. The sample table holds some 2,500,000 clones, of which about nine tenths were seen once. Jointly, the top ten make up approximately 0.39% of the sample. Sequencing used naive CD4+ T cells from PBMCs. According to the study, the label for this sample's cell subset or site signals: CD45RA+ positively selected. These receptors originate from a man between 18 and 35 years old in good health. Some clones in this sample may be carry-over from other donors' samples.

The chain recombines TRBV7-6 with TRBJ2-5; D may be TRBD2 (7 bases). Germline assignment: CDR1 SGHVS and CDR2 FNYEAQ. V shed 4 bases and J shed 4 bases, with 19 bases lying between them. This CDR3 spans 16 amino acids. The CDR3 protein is CASSSFGGGSGETQYF. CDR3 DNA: TGTGCCAGCAGCTCCTTTGGGGGCGGGAGCGGAGAGACCCAGTACTTC.

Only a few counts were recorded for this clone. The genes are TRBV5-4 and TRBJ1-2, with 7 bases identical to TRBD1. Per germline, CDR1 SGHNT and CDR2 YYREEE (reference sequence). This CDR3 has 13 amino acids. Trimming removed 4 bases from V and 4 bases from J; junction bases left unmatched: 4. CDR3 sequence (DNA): TGTGCCAGCAGCGCTGGACAGGTCTATGGCTACACCTTC. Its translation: CASSAGQVYGYTF.

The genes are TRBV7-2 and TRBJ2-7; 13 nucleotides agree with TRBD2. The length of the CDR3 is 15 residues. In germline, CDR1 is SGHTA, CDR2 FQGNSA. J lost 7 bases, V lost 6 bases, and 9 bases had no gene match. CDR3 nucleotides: TGTGCCAGCAGTCCGCCGGGACTAGCGGGAAATGAGCAGTACTTC. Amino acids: CASSPPGLAGNEQYF.

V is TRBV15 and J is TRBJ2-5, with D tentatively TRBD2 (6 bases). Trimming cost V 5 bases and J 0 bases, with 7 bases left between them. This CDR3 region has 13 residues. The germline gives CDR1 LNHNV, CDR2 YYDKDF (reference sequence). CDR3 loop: CATSGGNQETQYF. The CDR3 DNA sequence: TGTGCCACCAGCGGGGGGAACCAAGAGACCCAGTACTTC.

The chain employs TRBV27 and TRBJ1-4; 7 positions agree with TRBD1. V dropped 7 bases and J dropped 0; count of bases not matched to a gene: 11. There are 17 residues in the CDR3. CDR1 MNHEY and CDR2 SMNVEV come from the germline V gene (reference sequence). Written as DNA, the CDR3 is TGTGCCAGCAATCCCGGGACAGCTCCATCAACTAATGAAAAACTGTTTTTT. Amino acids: CASNPGTAPSTNEKLFF.

The CDR3 spells CASSRIQSTLYEQYF. The CDR3 DNA follows: TGTGCCAGCAGTCGTATACAGAGTACTCTCTACGAGCAGTACTTC. The rearrangement uses TRBV28 and TRBJ2-5; D is undetermined. The end of the DNA aligns better with TRBJ2-7, so the J call may be wrong. The CDR3 runs 15 residues. From germline, CDR1 is MDHEN and CDR2 SYDVKM.

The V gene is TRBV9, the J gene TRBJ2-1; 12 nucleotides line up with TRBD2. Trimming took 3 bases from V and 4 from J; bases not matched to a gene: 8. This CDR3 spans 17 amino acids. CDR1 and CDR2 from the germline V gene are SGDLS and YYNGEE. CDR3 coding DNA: TGTGCCAGCAGCGCAGGAGGACTAGCGGGGAGATACAATGAGCAGTTCTTC. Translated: CASSAGGLAGRYNEQFF.

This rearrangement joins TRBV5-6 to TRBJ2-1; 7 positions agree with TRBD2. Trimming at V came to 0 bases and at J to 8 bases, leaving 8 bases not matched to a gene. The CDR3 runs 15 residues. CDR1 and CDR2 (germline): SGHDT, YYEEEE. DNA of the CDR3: TGTGCCAGCAGCTTGGTGTCCGGACTAGGCGATGAGCAGTTCTTC. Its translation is CASSLVSGLGDEQFF.

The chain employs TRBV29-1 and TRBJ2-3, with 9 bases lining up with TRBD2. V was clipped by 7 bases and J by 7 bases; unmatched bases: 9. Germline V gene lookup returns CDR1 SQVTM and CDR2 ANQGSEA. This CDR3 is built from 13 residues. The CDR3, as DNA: TGCAGCGCCCTAGCGGGGTCTTGGAATACGCAGTATTTT. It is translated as CSALAGSWNTQYF.